The rows below give T cell receptor beta chains drawn from one sample of a study of blood T cell repertoires in COVID-19. Here immunoSEQ multiplex PCR was the method, and the copy in TCRdb shows in-frame clones only, minus some. The profile shows about 140,000 clones, around 90% of them singletons. Specimen: peripheral blood. The receptors derive from a man between 65 and 85 years old with acute or convalescent COVID-19. The CDR3 runs from the conserved cysteine through the conserved F or W. The D gene is left open where the match is weak. Size is stated for part of the rows, as once, few or many counts, or as a class when the clone is expanded.

J gene: TRBJ2-3; V gene: TRBV3-1/TRBV3-2; clone size: -; D gene: -; CDR3 DNA: TGTGCCAGCAGCCAAATCGCAGATACGCAGTATTTT; CDR3 protein: CASSQIADTQYF
J gene: TRBJ2-4; V gene: TRBV5-4; clone size: -; D gene: TRBD2; CDR3 DNA: TGTGCCAGCAGCTTGGGGACTAGTGGCGCCATTCAGTACTTC; CDR3 protein: CASSLGTSGAIQYF
J gene: TRBJ1-6; V gene: TRBV7-9; clone size: -; D gene: -; CDR3 DNA: TGTGCCAGCACCCTAGGGGGACCCCTCCACTTT; CDR3 protein: CASTLGGPLHF
J gene: TRBJ1-4; V gene: TRBV10-1; clone size: -; D gene: -; CDR3 DNA: TGCGCCAGCAGCCCCCCCCTGCCGAGCCTTAATGAAAAACTGTTTTTT; CDR3 protein: CASSPPLPSLNEKLFF
J gene: TRBJ2-1; V gene: TRBV5-1; clone size: -; D gene: TRBD2; CDR3 DNA: TGCGCCAGCGGTGTGGCGGGGGGGAGCAATGAGCAGTTCTTC; CDR3 protein: CASGVAGGSNEQFF
J gene: TRBJ2-1; V gene: TRBV18; clone size: -; D gene: TRBD2; CDR3 DNA: TGTGCCAGCTCGCTACTAGCGGGGACCTACAATGAGCAGTTCTTC; CDR3 protein: CASSLLAGTYNEQFF
J gene: TRBJ2-5; V gene: TRBV3-1/TRBV3-2; clone size: -; D gene: -; CDR3 DNA: TGTGCCAGCAGCCAAGATACGGGTCAAGAGACCCAGTACTTC; CDR3 protein: CASSQDTGQETQYF
J gene: TRBJ1-1; V gene: TRBV3-1/TRBV3-2; clone size: -; D gene: -; CDR3 DNA: TGTGCCAGCAGCCACCGGGGAGGAACTGAAGCTTTCTTT; CDR3 protein: CASSHRGGTEAFF
J gene: TRBJ1-1; V gene: TRBV7-6; clone size: -; D gene: TRBD1; CDR3 DNA: TGTGCCAGCAGCTTAGTAGCGGGACAGGGGGCTGAAGCTTTCTTT; CDR3 protein: CASSLVAGQGAEAFF
J gene: TRBJ2-3; V gene: TRBV5-1; clone size: once; D gene: TRBD2; CDR3 DNA: TGCGCCAGCAGCGGGACTAGCGGGAGATCAATAACGCAGTATTTT; CDR3 protein: CASSGTSGRSITQYF
J gene: TRBJ2-7; V gene: TRBV6-4; clone size: -; D gene: TRBD2; CDR3 DNA: TGTGCCAGCAGTTGGACTAGCGGCATTAGGAACGAGCAGTACTTC; CDR3 protein: CASSWTSGIRNEQYF
J gene: TRBJ2-2; V gene: TRBV2; clone size: -; D gene: TRBD1; CDR3 DNA: TGTGCCAGCACCGCAGGGGGGAACACCGGGGAGCTGTTTTTT; CDR3 protein: CASTAGGNTGELFF
J gene: TRBJ1-1; V gene: TRBV20-1; clone size: -; D gene: -; CDR3 DNA: TGCAGTGCTAGCCGGAACACTGAAGCTTTCTTT; CDR3 protein: CSASRNTEAFF
J gene: TRBJ2-5; V gene: TRBV5-1; clone size: -; D gene: -; CDR3 DNA: TGCGCCAGCAGCTTGAGCCCAGGGAATCAAGAGACCCAGTACTTC; CDR3 protein: CASSLSPGNQETQYF
J gene: TRBJ1-2; V gene: TRBV5-1; clone size: few; D gene: TRBD1; CDR3 DNA: TGCGCCAGCAGCTTGGCCCCGGGACAGGGAGACTATGGCTACACCTTC; CDR3 protein: CASSLAPGQGDYGYTF
J gene: TRBJ1-2; V gene: TRBV2; clone size: -; D gene: -; CDR3 DNA: TGTGCCAGCAGTGAAGGGGGCGGGGGAGATGGCTACACCTTC; CDR3 protein: CASSEGGGGDGYTF